This T cell receptor (beta chain) was recovered during a study of blood T cell repertoires in COVID-19. About the study: Some COVID-19 samples were acute and others convalescent; all came from the United States, Italy and Spain. PBMCs, B-cell-depleted T cells, or T cells were the source of the cDNA or gDNA that made up the material.

Methods used by the authors: It was from reference gene primer amplification that nucleated cell counts were estimated. Profiling relied on immunoSEQ multiplex PCR, and the TCRdb table lists in-frame clones only, not all of them. That table is the source of V, J and clone size, and D and trimming were worked out from the DNA. The sample holds roughly 190,000 clones, 94% seen once. Patients of the Seattle cohort, enrolled during active infection, were followed longitudinally. V shed 0 bases and J shed 4 bases, with 9 bases lying between them. Germline CDR1 reads KGHSH; CDR2 reads LQKENI. There are 14 residues in the CDR3.

The sample taken for sequencing was peripheral blood. This chain connects TRBV18 to TRBJ1-1, with no clear D. This clonotype was obtained from a man aged 25-45 years with COVID-19, enrolled during active disease. Written as DNA, the CDR3 is TGTGCCAGCTCACCACCGGCGGGGTCCACTGAAGCTTTCTTT. It encodes CASSPPAGSTEAFF.